The 27 T cell receptor beta chains below were found in one sample sequenced in a study of cytomegalovirus exposure and HLA in healthy donors. The PCR used 60 Vbeta and 13 Jbeta primers. Sequenced by immunoSEQ multiplex PCR; TCRdb stores in-frame clones only, minus some. In the table there are about 150,000 clones, around four fifths of which are singletons. The sample consisted of PBMCs. The receptors shown here come from a boy aged 2 to 10 in good health and CMV-seronegative.

In nucleotides, the CDR3 is TGTGCCAGCAGCCCATCCGGGACAGGAGTTAACTATGGCTACACCTTC. This encodes CASSPSGTGVNYGYTF. The chain recombines TRBV9 with TRBJ1-2, with 8 bases fitting TRBD1. V was clipped by 4 bases and J by 1 base; unmatched bases: 9. There are 16 residues in the CDR3. The germline V gene encodes CDR1 SGDLS and CDR2 YYNGEE.

The chain has TRBV6-5 and TRBJ1-2; tentative D call: TRBD1 (6 bases). V shed 6 bases and J shed 0 bases, with 14 bases lying between them. The CDR3 is made up of 15 amino acids. Looked up from germline, CDR1 is MNHEY and CDR2 is SVGAGI. CDR3: CASRLGQSSNYGYTF. CDR3 bases: TGTGCCAGCAGACTCGGACAGTCTTCTAACTATGGCTACACCTTC.

The chain has TRBV7-2 and TRBJ2-3; a possible D gene is TRBD2 (6 bases). The ends were cut back, 2 bases at V and 3 bases at J, with 12 bases in the middle. CDR1 is SGHTA, CDR2 FQGNSA, per germline. The CDR3 length is 15 residues. CDR3 protein: CASSLLAGSTDTQYF. The CDR3 coding sequence is TGTGCCAGCAGCTTATTGGCGGGAAGTACAGATACGCAGTATTTT.

This rearrangement joins TRBV4-2 to TRBJ2-2; 11 bases fit TRBD2. V shed 7 bases and J 0 bases; nucleotides not matched to a gene: 7. The CDR3 is made up of 17 amino acids. The germline V gene has CDR1 LGHNA and CDR2 YNFKEQ. CDR3 DNA sequence: TGTGCCAGCATAGGTGATAGCGGGAGGGCGAACACCGGGGAGCTGTTTTTT. This encodes CASIGDSGRANTGELFF.

This chain connects TRBV6-4 to TRBJ2-2; the D gene is possibly TRBD2 (6 bases). V lost 0 bases and J lost 6, with 11 bases in between. Looked up from germline, CDR1 is MRHNA and CDR2 is SNTAGT. This CDR3 has 15 residues. DNA of the CDR3: TGTGCCAGCAGTGACTCGGGGGGAGTGGCCGGGGAGCTGTTTTTT. It translates to CASSDSGGVAGELFF.

The V call is TRBV7-8, the J call TRBJ1-5, with D maybe TRBD1 (6 bases). Per germline, CDR1 SGHVS and CDR2 FQNEAQ. V was cut by 2 bases and J by 5 bases, with 22 bases left in between. CDR3 length: 18 amino acids. This chain's CDR3 is CASSLREGVWGVDQPQHF. The CDR3 DNA reads TGTGCCAGCAGCTTACGGGAGGGGGTCTGGGGGGTGGATCAGCCCCAGCATTTT.

The V gene is TRBV2, the J gene TRBJ2-3; TRBD1 matches at 7 bases. The CDR3 spans 14 residues. Germline values: CDR1 SNHLY, CDR2 FYNNEI. The J segment lost 4 bases and the V segment lost 6 bases, leaving 7 bases of the junction unmatched. DNA of the CDR3: TGTGCCAGCAGAATGACAGGGTGGGCAGATACGCAGTATTTT. Its protein product is CASRMTGWADTQYF.

The chain combines TRBV7-9 with TRBJ2-7; the D gene is possibly TRBD1 (6 bases). Germline CDR1 reads SEHNR; CDR2 reads FQNEAQ (reference sequence). The CDR3 has 15 residues. V shed 6 bases and J shed 1 base, with 16 bases lying between them. In nucleotides, the CDR3 is TGTGCCAGCAGTTCATCGAAGACAGGATCCTACGAGCAGTACTTC. It yields the protein CASSSSKTGSYEQYF. Looking up the rest from reference TRBV7-9 and TRBJ2-7 gives the full variable domain: DTGVSQNPRHKITKRGQNVTFRCDPISEHNRLYWYRQTLGQGPEFLTYFQNEAQLEKSRLLSDRFSAERPKGSFSTLEIQRTEQGDSAMYLCASSSSKTGSYEQYFGPGTRLTVT.

The rearrangement uses TRBV5-6 and TRBJ1-3, with D unresolved. Germline V CDR1 and CDR2: SGHDT, YYEEEE. There are 14 residues in the CDR3. Trimming stripped 4 bases from V and 0 bases from J, with 8 bases between. The CDR3 loop is CASSAHSSGNTIYF. The CDR3 region has the DNA TGTGCCAGCAGCGCCCACAGCTCTGGAAACACCATATATTTT.

The rearrangement uses TRBV5-6 and TRBJ1-1, with TRBD1 identical over 9 bases. J lost 3 bases, V lost 5 bases, and 14 bases had no gene match. CDR3 length equals 17 residues. Germline V gene lookup returns CDR1 SGHDT and CDR2 YYEEEE. The CDR3: CASRRTGARLIDTEAFF. CDR3 nucleotide sequence: TGTGCCAGCAGACGGACAGGGGCCCGCTTGATAGACACTGAAGCTTTCTTT.

To note about this clone: Its ends do not fully match the called genes, so a read error is possible. The chain links TRBV5-6 to TRBJ1-1, with a weak D call TRBD1 (5 bases). Per the germline V gene, CDR1 is SGHDT and CDR2 is YYEEEE. This CDR3 contains 13 residues. The CDR3 is CASSPGGNPEAFF. The CDR3 coding sequence is TGTGCCAGCAGCCCCGGGGGGAACCCTGAAGCTTTCTTT.

The V gene is TRBV19, the J gene TRBJ2-1; D gene uncertain. The ends were cut back, 7 bases at V and 6 bases at J, with 13 bases in the middle. Germline lookup yields CDR1 LNHDA and CDR2 SQIVND (reference sequence). This CDR3 contains 13 residues. CDR3 region: CASNHPAGNEQFF. For the CDR3, the DNA is TGTGCCAGTAATCACCCCGCCGGCAATGAGCAGTTCTTC.

CDR3 nucleotides: TGTGTAAGTCGCTTAGGGGACAGGGGGCGGGGGCAGTTCTTC. Amino acid sequence: CVSRLGDRGRGQFF. The chain employs TRBV12-2 and TRBJ2-1; TRBD1 is the table's D call and was not checked against the DNA. TRBV12-2 has pseudogene status. The CDR3 covers 14 residues.

Only one count was recorded for this clone. The gene calls are TRBV5-6 and TRBJ2-7; 8 bases map to TRBD2. CDR1 is SGHDT and CDR2 is YYEEEE in the germline V gene. V trimming: 5 bases; J trimming: 7 bases; junction bases outside the gene matches: 14. This CDR3 comprises 15 residues. The CDR3 DNA sequence: TGTGCCAGCAGGCCGGGAGGGATTGATAAGGATGAGCAGTACTTC. Residues: CASRPGGIDKDEQYF. Together with reference TRBV5-6 and TRBJ2-7, the CDR3 gives the full variable domain: DAGVTQSPTHLIKTRGQQVTLRCSPKSGHDTVSWYQQALGQGPQFIFQYYEEEERQRGNFPDRFSGHQFPNYSSELNVNALLLGDSALYLCASRPGGIDKDEQYFGPGTRLTVT.

V and J are TRBV27 and TRBJ2-1; 8 nucleotides match TRBD2. After removal of 6 bases from V and 10 bases from J, the junction contained 11 bases not matched to a gene. In germline, CDR1 is MNHEY, CDR2 SMNVEV (reference sequence). The CDR3 spans 14 residues. In DNA form, the CDR3 reads TGTGCCAGCAGAGCGCTAGCGGGCCAGTCGGAGCAGTTCTTC. Its protein is CASRALAGQSEQFF.

The V and J genes are TRBV5-6 and TRBJ1-5; D is perhaps TRBD1 (5 bases). Germline V gene lookup returns CDR1 SGHDT and CDR2 YYEEEE. This CDR3 is 18 amino acids long. The germline V and J ends were trimmed by 1 base and 2 bases, with 19 bases remaining between them. CDR3 nucleotide sequence: TGTGCCAGCAGCTTGTTTTCCCAGGGCGGGGGGGGCAATCAGCCCCAGCATTTT. This translates into CASSLFSQGGGGNQPQHF.

The chain recombines TRBV6-1 with TRBJ2-2; 8 nucleotides match TRBD2. Germline V lookup: CDR1 MNHNS, CDR2 SASEGT. J gave up 3 bases and V 4 bases, and 1 base lay outside the gene matches. This CDR3 comprises 14 residues. CDR3 sequence (DNA): TGTGCCAGCAGTGCGGGGGGGCACACCGGGGAGCTGTTTTTT. It encodes CASSAGGHTGELFF.

This chain joins TRBV7-3 and TRBJ2-1, with 8 bases that match TRBD2. V shed 2 bases, J shed 10 bases, and the junction held 7 bases outside the gene matches. Germline V gives CDR1 SGHTA, CDR2 FQGTGA. The CDR3 spans 14 residues. CDR3 sequence (DNA): TGTGCCAGCAGCTTAGTCTTCGGGGGGGTGGAGCAGTTCTTC. The encoded protein is CASSLVFGGVEQFF. The variable domain in full, completed from reference TRBV7-3 and TRBJ2-1, reads GAGVSQTPSNKVTEKGKYVELRCDPISGHTALYWYRQSLGQGPEFLIYFQGTGAADDSGLPNDRFFAVRPEGSVSTLKIQRTERGDSAVYLCASSLVFGGVEQFFGPGTRLTVL.

V and J are TRBV2 and TRBJ1-5, with 7 bases that match TRBD1. With 6 bases clipped from V and 1 base from J, the junction kept 0 bases outside the gene matches. The CDR3 covers 13 residues. The germline V gene encodes CDR1 SNHLY and CDR2 FYNNEI. The CDR3 is CASRGQSNQPQHF. CDR3 bases: TGTGCCAGCAGGGGACAGAGCAATCAGCCCCAGCATTTT. The full variable domain, in which reference TRBV2 and TRBJ1-5 provide the parts outside the CDR3, is EPEVTQTPSHQVTQMGQEVILRCVPISNHLYFYWYRQILGQKVEFLVSFYNNEISEKSEIFDDQFSVERPDGSNFTLKIRSTKLEDSAMYFCASRGQSNQPQHFGDGTRLSIL.

The chain combines TRBV7-9 with TRBJ2-3; D is possibly TRBD2 (6 bases). V was shortened by 6 bases and J by 1 base, with 17 bases between the two germline ends. There are 16 residues in the CDR3. Germline-derived CDR1 and CDR2 are SEHNR and FQNEAQ (reference sequence). CDR3 amino acids: CASSQYLAMGTDTQYF. CDR3 bases: TGTGCCAGCAGTCAATACCTAGCGATGGGCACAGATACGCAGTATTTT.

The chain has TRBV5-4 and TRBJ2-2, with a tentative D call TRBD1 (5 bases). With 0 bases removed from V and 7 bases from J, the gap between germline ends came to 16 bases. Per the germline V gene, CDR1 is SGHNT and CDR2 is YYREEE (reference sequence). The CDR3 is 16 amino acids. CDR3 in DNA: TGTGCCAGCAGCTTGGCATCGCAGGGTTGGCACGGGGAGCTGTTTTTT. Translating it yields CASSLASQGWHGELFF.

This chain uses TRBV5-5 with TRBJ2-7; 13 bases align to TRBD2. Per the germline V gene, CDR1 is SGHKS and CDR2 is YYEKEE (reference sequence). Losses at the gene ends were 3 bases for V and 3 bases for J; bases not matched to a gene: 9. CDR3 length: 17 amino acids. CDR3 region: CASSSRLWTSGSYEQYF. Written as DNA, the CDR3 is TGTGCCAGCAGCTCTCGGCTTTGGACTAGCGGGAGCTACGAGCAGTACTTC.

The chain carries TRBV4-1 and TRBJ2-1, with D possibly TRBD2 on 6 matching bases. Germline CDR1 is MGHRA and CDR2 is YSYEKL. With 3 bases removed from V and 6 bases from J, the gap between germline ends came to 18 bases. The CDR3 loop spans 16 amino acids. CDR3 in DNA: TGCGCCAGCAGCCAGGAGGGCCTCATAGAAATCAATGAGCAGTTCTTC. Protein product: CASSQEGLIEINEQFF.

The table lists this clone with a few counts. The chain is built from TRBV6-4 and TRBJ2-1, with TRBD1 matching 8 bases. V lost 2 bases, J lost 6 bases, and 3 bases stayed unmatched. CDR3 length: 14 residues. The germline V gene encodes CDR1 MRHNA and CDR2 SNTAGT. As DNA, the CDR3 is TGTGCCAGCAGTGACGGCACAGGGGGCAATGAGCAGTTCTTC. Protein product: CASSDGTGGNEQFF.

The chain is built from TRBV21-1 and TRBJ2-7; TRBD1, the table's D call, lacks a check against the DNA. TRBV21-1 counts as a pseudogene. This CDR3 has 13 amino acids. CDR3 sequence: CASTTGYSYEQYF. In DNA form, the CDR3 reads TGTGCCAGCACCACAGGGTACTCCTACGAGCAGTACTTC.

This clone has more than one count but fewer than ten. The CDR3 region is CASSLGESVTDTQYF. The DNA of the CDR3 is TGTGCCAGCAGCTTAGGGGAGTCGGTGACAGATACGCAGTATTTT. This chain connects TRBV11-3 to TRBJ2-3; TRBD2 might be the D (5 bases). This CDR3 comprises 15 residues. CDR1 and CDR2 from the germline V gene are SGHNT and YENEEA. V was shortened by 1 base and J by 3 bases, with 11 bases between the two germline ends. The full variable domain, its missing parts supplied by reference TRBV11-3 and TRBJ2-3, is EAGVVQSPRYKIIEKKQPVAFWCNPISGHNTLYWYLQNLGQGPELLIRYENEEAVDDSQLPKDRFSAERLKGVDSTLKIQPAELGDSAVYLCASSLGESVTDTQYFGPGTRLTVL.

This clone was found a few times. The chain carries TRBV6-1 and TRBJ1-6, with no clear D. The CDR3 length is 14 residues. V lost 2 bases and J lost 13, with 15 bases in between. Germline loops: CDR1 MNHNS, CDR2 SASEGT. Here the CDR3 reads CASSESQTTGPLHF. The CDR3, as DNA: TGTGCCAGCAGTGAAAGCCAGACTACCGGGCCCCTCCACTTT.